A single TCR beta chain is shown here with its context. Its specificity is unknown. These data belong to a study of siplizumab effects on memory and regulatory T cells. Points from the study as a whole: It was not possible to assign a naive or memory phenotype to roughly 75-95% of proliferating CD4+ or CD8+ clones. The alloresponse seemed to draw substantially on naive T cells, which appeared more diverse than memory cells.

CDR3 length equals 14 residues. CDR1 and CDR2 from the germline V gene are SGHVS and FNYEAQ. V lost 1 base, J lost 7 bases, and 10 bases lay in between. Measured with immunoSEQ multiplex PCR; TCRdb has only the in-frame clones, and not every one. The sample carries about 99,000 clones, roughly 93% recorded once. The TCR comes from a human donor in good health. Sequencing was performed on Tregs sorted from blood. V gene TRBV7-6 combines with J gene TRBJ1-4; D is undetermined. The CDR3 loop is CASSLGHVGEKLFF. The CDR3 bases are TGTGCCAGCAGCTTAGGCCATGTGGGTGAAAAACTGTTTTTT. The variable domain in full, completed from reference TRBV7-6 and TRBJ1-4, reads GAGVSQSPRYKVTKRGQDVALRCDPISGHVSLYWYRQALGQGPEFLTYFNYEAQQDKSGLPNDRFSAERPEGSISTLTIQRTEQRDSAMYRCASSLGHVGEKLFFGSGTQLSVL.